The 32 T cell receptor beta chains below come from one sample, sequenced in a study of neurological immune-mediated disorders. TCRdb itself ran the 5' RACE reads through MiXCR, one entry per CDR3 protein. The table lists just under 60,000 distinct CDR3 sequences, about 2.5% of them singletons. Material for sequencing was PBMCs. All receptors come from a man aged 45-60 years with multiple sclerosis.

This clonotype was observed many times. The rearrangement links TRBV20-1 to TRBJ2-7; 9 nucleotides match TRBD1. The CDR3 loop spans 14 amino acids. CDR1 DFQATT and CDR2 SNEGSKA come from the germline V gene (reference sequence). J gave up 1 base and V 6 bases, and 7 bases lay outside the gene matches. The CDR3 nucleotides read TGCAGTGCGACCACAGGGGGCGGATCCTACGAGCAGTACTTC. This encodes CSATTGGGSYEQYF.

In its sample, this clonotype was seen many times. For the CDR3, the DNA is TGTGCCAGCAGCCCAGGGTCCAGCGGGGAGCTGTTTTTT. Its protein product is CASSPGSSGELFF. This rearrangement joins TRBV7-9 to TRBJ2-2, with D possibly TRBD1 on 5 matching bases. This CDR3 has 13 residues. The germline CDR1 and CDR2 sequences are SEHNR and FQNEAQ (reference sequence). V shed 5 bases and J shed 7 bases, with 11 bases lying between them. The variable domain in full, with the rest retrieved from reference TRBV7-9 and TRBJ2-2, is DTGVSQNPRHKITKRGQNVTFRCDPISEHNRLYWYRQTLGQGPEFLTYFQNEAQLEKSRLLSDRFSAERPKGSFSTLEIQRTEQGDSAMYLCASSPGSSGELFFGEGSRLTVL.

This clonotype was detected many times. The chain uses TRBV3-1 and TRBJ2-3; the match to TRBD2 covers 9 bases. This CDR3 spans 17 amino acids. The J segment lost 1 base and the V segment lost 1 base, leaving 6 bases of the junction unmatched. The germline gives CDR1 LGHDT, CDR2 YNNKEL (reference sequence). CDR3 DNA sequence: TGTGCCAGCAGCCAAGTAGGCCAGCGGGGGGGCACAGATACGCAGTATTTT. Its translation is CASSQVGQRGGTDTQYF.

This clonotype appeared many times. A junction boundary mismatches the germline segment, possibly from a read error. This chain links TRBV6-6 with TRBJ2-7; 9 bases are shared with TRBD1. The CDR3 covers 16 residues. Germline CDR1 reads MNHNY; CDR2 reads SVGAGI (reference sequence). In nucleotides, the CDR3 is TGTGCCAGCAGTTACCCCCCGGGACAGGGCTCCCACGAGCAGTACTTC. It encodes CASSYPPGQGSHEQYF.

At least ten counts were recorded for this clonotype. The chain links TRBV7-2 to TRBJ1-1, with D unresolved. V lost 5 bases and J lost 0, with 10 bases in between. CDR3 length: 14 residues. Germline V lookup: CDR1 SGHTA, CDR2 FQGNSA. The CDR3 sequence is CASSPLTLNTEAFF. The DNA for the CDR3 is TGTGCCAGCAGCCCCCTGACCCTGAACACTGAAGCTTTCTTT. The variable domain in full, completed from reference TRBV7-2 and TRBJ1-1, reads GAGVSQSPSNKVTEKGKDVELRCDPISGHTALYWYRQSLGQGLEFLIYFQGNSAPDKSGLPSDRFSAERTGGSVSTLTIQRTQQEDSAVYLCASSPLTLNTEAFFGQGTRLTVV.

This clonotype was detected many times. V and J are TRBV4-3 and TRBJ2-2; the D gene is possibly TRBD1 (6 bases). Trimming pared 0 bases from V and 2 bases from J, leaving 10 bases between. The CDR3 covers 16 residues. CDR1 and CDR2 (germline): LGHNA, YSLEER. The CDR3 sequence: CASSQELGQNTGELFF. The CDR3 nucleotides read TGCGCCAGCAGCCAAGAACTGGGACAAAACACCGGGGAGCTGTTTTTT.

This clonotype was found many times. This sequence joins TRBV20-1 and TRBJ1-6, with 8 bases fitting TRBD1. The CDR3 runs to 11 residues. Per the germline V gene, CDR1 is DFQATT and CDR2 is SNEGSKA (reference sequence). Trimming took 6 bases from V and 12 from J; bases not matched to a gene: 4. The CDR3 coding sequence is TGCAGTGCCGGACAGGGAGAACCCCTCCACTTT. Translating gives CSAGQGEPLHF.

As concerns this clonotype: An end of the junction differs from the germline gene, which may be a read error. This chain joins TRBV5-1 and TRBJ1-6, with D perhaps matching TRBD1 (5 bases). Germline V lookup: CDR1 SGHRS, CDR2 YFSETQ. This CDR3 has 15 residues. In DNA, the CDR3 is TGCGCCAGCAGCCCCGGGGCAGGGTCCTATTCAACCCTCAACTTT. Translation gives CASSPGAGSYSTLNF.

This clonotype was seen at least ten times. V and J are TRBV7-9 and TRBJ1-2, with no clear D. The CDR3 has 12 residues. Germline-derived CDR1 and CDR2 are SEHNR and FQNEAQ (reference sequence). Trimming pared 1 base from V and 13 bases from J, leaving 13 bases between. The CDR3 DNA follows: TGTGCCAGCAGCTTAGTAGAGGCGGCGGTCACCTTC. Encoded protein: CASSLVEAAVTF.

At least ten counts were recorded for this clonotype. This chain uses TRBV5-1 with TRBJ2-1, with TRBD1 matching 9 bases. V shed 3 bases, J shed 7 bases, and the junction held 8 bases outside the gene matches. CDR3 size: 15 residues. CDR1 SGHRS and CDR2 YFSETQ come from the germline V gene. Here the CDR3 reads CASSSRTGASNEQFF. CDR3 nucleotides: TGCGCCAGCAGCTCGAGGACAGGGGCAAGTAATGAGCAGTTCTTC.

This clonotype was counted ten times or more. The rearrangement uses TRBV20-1 and TRBJ1-2; D is undetermined. Germline CDR1 DFQATT, CDR2 SNEGSKA (reference sequence). The V end lost 1 base, the J end lost 8 bases, and 11 bases lay between the germline ends. The CDR3 extends over 12 amino acids. CDR3 coding DNA: TGCAGTGCTAGAGTGGGCCCGAGGGGCTACACCTTC. This sequence encodes CSARVGPRGYTF.

This clonotype was detected ten times or more. The rearrangement links TRBV6-6 to TRBJ1-2; 8 bases agree with TRBD1. The CDR3 runs to 16 residues. Germline V gene sequence: CDR1 MNHNY, CDR2 SVGAGI (reference sequence). The V segment lost 2 bases and the J segment 0 bases; nucleotides outside the gene matches: 5. CDR3 DNA: TGTGCCAGCAGTTACCCGGACAGGGCCTCTAACTATGGCTACACCTTC. Protein: CASSYPDRASNYGYTF.

This clonotype came up many times. V usage is TRBV6-5 and J usage is TRBJ2-1; no clear D gene. This CDR3 spans 15 amino acids. The germline CDR1 and CDR2 sequences are MNHEY and SVGAGI. Trimming left V 4 bases short and J 0 bases short, with 10 bases between. The CDR3: CASSSIRSSYNEQFF. The CDR3, as DNA: TGTGCCAGCAGTTCGATCAGATCCTCCTACAATGAGCAGTTCTTC.

There are many counts of this clonotype. The chain has TRBV12-3 or TRBV12-4 and TRBJ2-5, with 9 bases lining up with TRBD1. The ends lost 3 bases at V and 5 bases at J; junction bases unmatched: 13. The CDR3 spans 17 residues. CDR3 loop: CASSLGTGRFLAETQYF. The CDR3 coding sequence is TGTGCCAGCAGTTTGGGGACAGGGCGCTTTCTAGCGGAGACCCAGTACTTC.

This clonotype was recorded many times. V gene TRBV2 combines with J gene TRBJ1-2; D ambiguous. V was cut by 4 bases and J by 0 bases, with 12 bases left in between. This CDR3 spans 15 amino acids. CDR1 SNHLY and CDR2 FYNNEI come from the germline V gene. The chain's CDR3 is CASSVVVATNYGYTF. Written as DNA, the CDR3 is TGTGCCAGCAGTGTCGTAGTGGCTACTAACTATGGCTACACCTTC.

This clonotype was seen ten or more times. The chain carries TRBV29-1 and TRBJ1-5; D gene ambiguous. The CDR3 loop spans 12 amino acids. The germline V gene has CDR1 SQVTM and CDR2 ANQGSEA. Trimming left V 6 bases short and J 5 bases short, with 11 bases between. In DNA, the CDR3 is TGCAGCGTCCTGGGTCACGATCAGCCCCAGCATTTT. Amino acids: CSVLGHDQPQHF. Filled out from reference TRBV29-1 and TRBJ1-5, the complete variable domain reads SAVISQKPSRDICQRGTSLTIQCQVDSQVTMMFWYRQQPGQSLTLIATANQGSEATYESGFVIDKFPISRPNLTFSTLTVSNMSPEDSSIYLCSVLGHDQPQHFGDGTRLSIL.

This clonotype has a count of ten or more. CDR3 sequence (DNA): TGCGCCAGCAGCCAACGGGCGAGGAACACTGAAGCTTTCTTT. This encodes CASSQRARNTEAFF. V usage is TRBV4-1 and J usage is TRBJ1-1, with D uncertain. Germline V gives CDR1 MGHRA, CDR2 YSYEKL. V gave up 2 bases and J gave up 1 base, with 8 bases separating them. CDR3 size: 14 residues.

This clonotype was detected ten times or more. V is TRBV7-8 and J is TRBJ2-3; D ambiguous. This CDR3 contains 15 residues. The germline CDR1 and CDR2 sequences are SGHVS and FQNEAQ. Trimming cost V 1 base and J 2 bases, with 10 bases left between them. CDR3: CASSLGFGVTDTQYF. CDR3 DNA sequence: TGTGCCAGCAGCTTAGGCTTTGGGGTCACAGATACGCAGTATTTT.

This clonotype was counted ten times or more. The chain couples TRBV6-5 to TRBJ2-1; D possibly corresponds to TRBD1 (7 bases). Per the germline V gene, CDR1 is MNHEY and CDR2 is SVGAGI. The CDR3 covers 14 residues. V was clipped by 5 bases and J by 9 bases, with 17 bases between them. The CDR3 protein is CASSPRGGGFEQFF. The CDR3 bases are TGTGCCAGCAGTCCTCGAGGAGGGGGCTTTGAGCAGTTCTTC.

This clonotype has a count of ten or more. The chain joins TRBV20-1 to TRBJ2-3; maybe TRBD1 (6 bases). The CDR3 is 12 amino acids. Germline V gene lookup returns CDR1 DFQATT and CDR2 SNEGSKA (reference sequence). With 5 bases removed from V and 4 bases from J, the gap between germline ends came to 10 bases. The CDR3 sequence is CSARGQSDTQYF. CDR3 DNA sequence: TGCAGTGCTCGGGGACAATCAGATACGCAGTATTTT.

Many counts were recorded for this clonotype. This rearrangement joins TRBV20-1 to TRBJ2-7; possible D gene TRBD2, 5 bases. The CDR3 loop spans 14 amino acids. Per the germline V gene, CDR1 is DFQATT and CDR2 is SNEGSKA (reference sequence). Trimming cost V 1 base and J 2 bases, with 12 bases left between them. Here the CDR3 reads CSARGRGNPYEQYF. CDR3 nucleotide sequence: TGCAGTGCTAGAGGACGGGGTAACCCCTACGAGCAGTACTTC.

This clonotype was seen repeatedly, ten times or more. V is TRBV20-1 and J is TRBJ2-3; 8 bases are shared with TRBD2. The trim removed 3 bases at V and 3 bases at J, leaving 8 bases unmatched. CDR3 length equals 15 residues. Germline V gene lookup returns CDR1 DFQATT and CDR2 SNEGSKA (reference sequence). CDR3 loop: CSASGRSGVTDTQYF. CDR3 bases: TGCAGTGCTAGTGGTCGTAGCGGGGTAACAGATACGCAGTATTTT.

This clonotype was seen at least ten times. The chain uses TRBV4-3 and TRBJ2-3; tentative D call: TRBD2 (6 bases). The germline V gene has CDR1 LGHNA and CDR2 YSLEER. CDR3 length: 16 residues. The V end lost 7 bases, the J end lost 2 bases, and 19 bases lay between the germline ends. The CDR3 sequence: CASNYTAGISTDTQYF. CDR3 DNA: TGCGCCAGCAATTATACGGCGGGGATCTCCACAGATACGCAGTATTTT.

This clonotype has ten or more counts. This sequence joins TRBV6-5 and TRBJ2-5, with D possibly being TRBD1 (5 bases). From germline, CDR1 is MNHEY and CDR2 SVGAGI. Trimming shortened V by 0 bases and J by 2 bases, and 10 bases separated the two germline ends. This CDR3 has 15 amino acids. CDR3 DNA sequence: TGTGCCAGCAGTTACTCGTATGCAGGGCAAGAGACCCAGTACTTC. This translates into CASSYSYAGQETQYF.

This clonotype was observed many times. The chain combines TRBV29-1 with TRBJ2-3, with D maybe TRBD2 (5 bases). Germline loops: CDR1 SQVTM, CDR2 ANQGSEA. Trimming took 7 bases from V and 6 from J, leaving 11 bases between them. The CDR3 sequence is 11 residues long. In DNA form, the CDR3 reads TGCAGCGGCGGGTTAGAGGATACGCAGTATTTT. Protein product: CSGGLEDTQYF.

This clonotype has a count of ten or more. The CDR3 nucleotides are TGCAGTATTAGGGAGGGGGCAAGCGTAAGAGAAAAACTGTTTTTT. Amino acid sequence: CSIREGASVREKLFF. The chain carries TRBV20-1 and TRBJ1-4; 7 positions match TRBD1. Germline values: CDR1 DFQATT, CDR2 SNEGSKA (reference sequence). The junction had 17 bases not matched to a gene; V was cut back by 8 bases and J by 8 bases. The CDR3 is 15 amino acids.

This clonotype was picked up many times. The chain combines TRBV5-1 with TRBJ2-1; D might be TRBD1 or TRBD2, each matching 6 bases. Germline loops: CDR1 SGHRS, CDR2 YFSETQ. This CDR3 region has 16 residues. Trimming cost V 1 base and J 0 bases, with 11 bases left between them. CDR3 loop: CASSLIRGRSYNEQFF. The CDR3 coding sequence is TGCGCCAGCAGCTTGATCCGGGGGCGCTCCTACAATGAGCAGTTCTTC. The full variable domain, its missing parts supplied by reference TRBV5-1 and TRBJ2-1, is KAGVTQTPRYLIKTRGQQVTLSCSPISGHRSVSWYQQTPGQGLQFLFEYFSETQRNKGNFPGRFSGRQFSNSRSEMNVSTLELGDSALYLCASSLIRGRSYNEQFFGPGTRLTVL.

This clonotype was found many times. For the CDR3, the DNA is TGCAGTGCCCCCCGACCCAGCACCTACGAGCAGTACTTC. It encodes CSAPRPSTYEQYF. The chain employs TRBV20-1 and TRBJ2-7; no clear D gene. The CDR3 has 13 residues. Germline V gives CDR1 DFQATT, CDR2 SNEGSKA (reference sequence). The V and J ends lost 6 bases and 2 bases respectively, with 14 bases between them.

This clonotype was seen many times. The J gene is TRBJ2-7, the V gene TRBV5-1; D ambiguous. The CDR3 totals 14 residues. Germline values: CDR1 SGHRS, CDR2 YFSETQ. The germline V and J ends were trimmed by 2 bases and 0 bases, with 9 bases remaining between them. For the CDR3, the DNA is TGCGCCAGCAGCTTCACTCCGAGCTCCTACGAGCAGTACTTC. Its translation: CASSFTPSSYEQYF.

This clonotype was picked up a small number of times. The V gene is TRBV4-3, the J gene TRBJ2-2, with 10 bases aligning to TRBD2. CDR1 LGHNA and CDR2 YSLEER come from the germline V gene. With 1 base clipped from V and 6 bases from J, the junction kept 5 bases outside the gene matches. This CDR3 contains 16 residues. Written as DNA, the CDR3 is TGCGCCAGCAGCCAAGTATTAAGCGGGGGGGCCGGGGAGCTGTTTTTT. The encoded protein is CASSQVLSGGAGELFF.

This clonotype was seen repeatedly, ten times or more. The V gene is TRBV6-1, the J gene TRBJ2-1; D not resolved. The CDR3 extends over 15 amino acids. Deletions cut 7 bases from V and 5 bases from J, with 18 bases between. Germline loops: CDR1 MNHNS, CDR2 SASEGT. In nucleotides, the CDR3 is TGTGCCAGCATCCGGATAGGACCCCTCGACAATGAGCAGTTCTTC. Its protein is CASIRIGPLDNEQFF.

This clonotype was observed many times. CDR3 sequence: CASSEDRTEAFF. CDR3 sequence (DNA): TGTGCCAGCTCCGAGGACAGAACTGAAGCTTTCTTT. This rearrangement joins TRBV18 to TRBJ1-1, with D perhaps TRBD1 (6 bases). This CDR3 comprises 12 residues. Trimming cost V 6 bases and J 5 bases, with 10 bases left between them. The germline gives CDR1 KGHSH, CDR2 LQKENI.